This T cell receptor (beta chain) was obtained from a study of identical twins. Trimming removed 4 bases at V and 5 bases at J, with 6 bases between. The germline gives CDR1 DFQATT, CDR2 SNEGSKA (reference sequence). This CDR3 contains 10 residues. MiXCR, applied by TCRdb to the 5' RACE reads, yields one record per CDR3 protein. Here the sample spans 650,000 to 750,000 distinct CDR3 sequences, around 21% being singletons. These same records also appear under a second study, on T cells expressing NK-cell markers.

Sequenced material: PBMCs. The genes are TRBV20-1 and TRBJ2-7; no reliable D call. The TCR originated in a young woman in good health. CDR3 in amino acids: CSATGNEQYF. As DNA, the CDR3 is TGCAGTGCTACCGGAAACGAGCAGTACTTC.